This T cell receptor beta chain was found in a study of blood T cell repertoires in COVID-19. Study-level background: Acute-phase and convalescent COVID-19 samples originated in the United States, Italy and Spain. PBMCs, B-cell-depleted T cells, or T cells provided the cDNA or gDNA that made up the material.

This clone has only a few counts. Original analysis: Cell counts per sample came from amplifying reference gene primers. Only in-frame clones appear in the TCRdb table, and some are missing; sequencing was by immunoSEQ multiplex PCR. That table is the source of V, J and clone size, and D and trimming were worked out from the DNA. The sample lists some 57,000 clones, 85% occurring once. Germline CDR1 SGHKS, CDR2 YYEKEE (reference sequence). The CDR3 covers 16 residues. V was trimmed by 4 bases and J by 0 bases, leaving 14 bases between them. The V and J genes are TRBV5-5 and TRBJ2-1, with D perhaps TRBD2 (6 bases). The sequence was collected from a human donor in a cohort sampled during active COVID-19. The material sequenced was peripheral blood. CDR3 loop: CASSHGLFSSYNEQFF. In DNA, the CDR3 is TGTGCCAGCAGCCACGGACTATTTAGCTCCTACAATGAGCAGTTCTTC.